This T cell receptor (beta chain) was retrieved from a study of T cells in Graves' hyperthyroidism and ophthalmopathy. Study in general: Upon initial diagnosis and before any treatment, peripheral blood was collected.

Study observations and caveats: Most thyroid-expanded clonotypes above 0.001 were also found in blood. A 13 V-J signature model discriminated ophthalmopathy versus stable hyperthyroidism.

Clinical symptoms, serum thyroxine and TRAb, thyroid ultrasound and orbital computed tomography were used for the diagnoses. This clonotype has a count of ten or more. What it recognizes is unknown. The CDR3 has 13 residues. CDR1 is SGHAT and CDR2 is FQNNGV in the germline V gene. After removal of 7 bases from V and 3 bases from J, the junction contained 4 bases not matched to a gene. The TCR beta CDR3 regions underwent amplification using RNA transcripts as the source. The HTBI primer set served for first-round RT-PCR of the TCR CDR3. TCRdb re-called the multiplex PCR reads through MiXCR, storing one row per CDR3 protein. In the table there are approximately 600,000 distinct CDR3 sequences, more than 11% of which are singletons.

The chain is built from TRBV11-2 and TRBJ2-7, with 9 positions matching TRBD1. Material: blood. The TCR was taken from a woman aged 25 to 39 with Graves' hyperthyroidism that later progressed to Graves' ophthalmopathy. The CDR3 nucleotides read TGTGCCAGCATAGGACAGGGGAACTACGAGCAGTACTTC. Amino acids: CASIGQGNYEQYF.